This T cell receptor (beta chain) originates from a study of technical replicates of blood from a few donors. Profiling relied on immunoSEQ multiplex PCR, and the TCRdb table lists in-frame clones only, not all of them. The repertoire holds about 49,000 clones, with around 90% as singletons. CDR1 is LGHNA, CDR2 YSLEER, per germline. V was clipped by 3 bases and J by 5 bases; unmatched bases: 12. This CDR3 is 16 amino acids long. This sequence was found in a human donor in good health. Some clones in this sample may be carry-over from other donors' samples. Sequencing input: PBMCs. This chain uses TRBV4-3 with TRBJ2-5, with 7 bases identical to TRBD2. The CDR3: CASSQYLGGPYETQYF. The CDR3 DNA reads as TGCGCCAGCAGCCAGTACTTGGGAGGGCCGTATGAGACCCAGTACTTC.